Detailed here is one T cell receptor beta chain. Antigen: not known. This record comes from a study of PD-L1 blockade in urothelial cancer. Study-wide context: About nine tenths of the roughly 30 patients were men who had bladder-origin urothelial cancer. Analysis of blood occurred 3 weeks (second dose) and 6 weeks after treatment start. Whole-study findings and limits: Durable benefit was linked to greater 3-week expansion of tumor-associated blood clones.

Time point denoted: pretreatment peripheral blood. The J segment lost 3 bases and the V segment lost 3 bases, leaving 6 bases of the junction unmatched. CDR1 is LNHDA, CDR2 SQIVND, per germline (reference sequence). The CDR3 extends over 16 amino acids. Sequencing used immunoSEQ multiplex PCR; TCRdb keeps in-frame clones, though not all of them. The sample includes around 66,000 clones, roughly 77% of them seen just once. Sequenced here: PBMCs, sampled around atezolizumab (anti-PD-L1) treatment. The source is a man aged 70-80 years with urothelial cancer. J is TRBJ1-4 and V is TRBV19; TRBD1 matches at 8 bases. The CDR3 DNA reads as TGTGCCAGTAGTATCTTACCGGGACAGGCTAATGAAAAACTGTTTTTT. Encoded protein: CASSILPGQANEKLFF.